Below are 21 T cell receptor beta chains sequenced from a single sample in a study of shared clonotypes between healthy human individuals. Produced via immunoSEQ multiplex PCR; TCRdb's table is partial and in-frame only. The sample carries about 1 million clones, 75% recorded once. Sequencing input: memory CD4+ T cells sorted from blood. The subset is: CD45RA-negative fraction. The receptors come from a man younger than 30 in good health.

This chain connects TRBV5-4 to TRBJ2-5, with 9 nucleotides matching TRBD2. The CDR3 is 13 residues long. V shed 5 bases and J 5 bases; nucleotides not matched to a gene: 4. Germline lookup yields CDR1 SGHNT and CDR2 YYREEE (reference sequence). The CDR3 DNA follows: TGTGCCAGCAGTTTAGCGGGGGCGGAGACCCAGTACTTC. Protein: CASSLAGAETQYF.

The chain has TRBV6-6 and TRBJ1-5, with D possibly being TRBD1 (5 bases). Germline loops: CDR1 MNHNY, CDR2 SVGAGI (reference sequence). The V end lost 11 bases, the J end lost 3 bases, and 14 bases lay between the germline ends. The CDR3 has 13 residues. The CDR3 loop is CASRGADNQPQHF. The CDR3 coding sequence is TGTGCCTCCAGAGGGGCAGACAATCAGCCCCAGCATTTT.

The gene calls are TRBV6-5 and TRBJ2-2; D might be TRBD2 (5 bases). Trimming stripped 7 bases from V and 9 bases from J, with 15 bases between. Germline V gene data show CDR1 as MNHEY and CDR2 as SVGAGI. This CDR3 region has 13 residues. For the CDR3, the DNA is TGTGCCAGCACGGACCCCAGGAGGCGGGAGCTGTTTTTT. This encodes CASTDPRRRELFF.

V is TRBV6-6 and J is TRBJ1-4; perhaps TRBD1 as D (5 bases). The CDR3 has 15 amino acids. Per germline, CDR1 MNHNY and CDR2 SVGAGI (reference sequence). V shed 8 bases and J shed 0 bases, with 13 bases lying between them. The CDR3 is CASRNGGSTNEKLFF. The CDR3, as DNA: TGTGCCAGCCGGAATGGGGGGTCAACTAATGAAAAACTGTTTTTT.

As concerns this clone: Other DNA variants within this sample encode the same CDR3. This chain connects TRBV6-6 to TRBJ2-7; TRBD2 might be the D (5 bases). The CDR3 runs to 12 residues. Between the trimmed V and J ends, which lost 6 bases and 4 bases, there was a span of 10 bases. The germline V gene has CDR1 MNHNY and CDR2 SVGAGI (reference sequence). The CDR3 here is CASSPTTYEQYF. CDR3 nucleotide sequence: TGTGCCAGCAGCCCGACTACTTACGAGCAGTACTTC.

CDR3 residues: CASSKGTSGNTGELFF. The DNA for the CDR3 is TGCGCCAGCAGCAAAGGGACTAGCGGCAACACCGGGGAGCTGTTTTTT. This chain connects TRBV4-3 to TRBJ2-2; 11 bases line up with TRBD2. The CDR3 totals 16 residues. V shed 5 bases, J shed 2 bases, and the junction held 4 bases outside the gene matches. The germline V gene has CDR1 LGHNA and CDR2 YSLEER.

The chain links TRBV28 to TRBJ1-2, with 8 bases lining up with TRBD1. After removal of 5 bases from V and 4 bases from J, the junction contained 12 bases not matched to a gene. The CDR3 spans 16 residues. The germline V gene has CDR1 MDHEN and CDR2 SYDVKM. CDR3 loop: CASSPSSLGQGYGYTF. CDR3 DNA: TGTGCCAGCAGTCCCTCGTCCTTAGGACAGGGCTATGGCTACACCTTC.

V usage is TRBV7-2 and J usage is TRBJ2-7, with D maybe TRBD1 (6 bases). Per the germline V gene, CDR1 is SGHTA and CDR2 is FQGNSA. V was pared by 5 bases and J by 13 bases, with 24 bases between. This CDR3 is built from 14 residues. CDR3 nucleotide sequence: TGTGCCAGCAGCCTAGAGGTCTACGACAGGACCTACTACTTC. It encodes CASSLEVYDRTYYF.

This clone was detected ten times or more. The chain links TRBV5-1 to TRBJ2-5; D is unclear. The germline V gene encodes CDR1 SGHRS and CDR2 YFSETQ. The ends were cut back, 0 bases at V and 6 bases at J, with 6 bases in the middle. This CDR3 is 12 amino acids long. The CDR3 is CASSLDLKTQYF. The CDR3 nucleotides read TGCGCCAGCAGCTTGGACTTAAAGACCCAGTACTTC.

The chain recombines TRBV30 with TRBJ2-7; TRBD1 might be the D (5 bases). With 0 bases removed from V and 3 bases from J, the gap between germline ends came to 15 bases. The CDR3 consists of 15 residues. Germline V gene data show CDR1 as GTSNPN and CDR2 as SVGIG (reference sequence). CDR3 sequence: CAWSVGTGGDYEQYF. CDR3 nucleotide sequence: TGTGCCTGGAGTGTAGGAACAGGTGGGGACTACGAGCAGTACTTC.

The chain combines TRBV6-1 with TRBJ1-2, with a possible D match to TRBD1 (6 bases). The V end lost 0 bases, the J end lost 4 bases, and 15 bases lay between the germline ends. Germline V CDR1 and CDR2: MNHNS, SASEGT. This CDR3 is built from 16 residues. CDR3 bases: TGTGCCAGCAGTGAAGCGCCAGGGGCAGGCGGCTATGGCTACACCTTC. Translating it yields CASSEAPGAGGYGYTF.

V and J are TRBV30 and TRBJ1-2, with unresolved D. From germline, CDR1 is GTSNPN and CDR2 SVGIG (reference sequence). The CDR3 runs to 16 residues. The germline V and J ends were trimmed by 0 bases and 4 bases, with 18 bases remaining between them. The CDR3 spells CAWSVLSGRNTYGYTF. Written as DNA, the CDR3 is TGTGCCTGGAGTGTACTATCGGGCAGGAACACCTATGGCTACACCTTC. The full variable domain, in which reference TRBV30 and TRBJ1-2 provide the parts outside the CDR3, is SQTIHQWPATLVQPVGSPLSLECTVEGTSNPNLYWYRQAAGRGLQLLFYSVGIGQISSEVPQNLSASRPQDRQFILSSKKLLLSDSGFYLCAWSVLSGRNTYGYTFGSGTRLTVV.

The chain joins TRBV5-1 to TRBJ1-4, with a weak D call TRBD1 (5 bases). Trimming shortened V by 5 bases and J by 5 bases, and 16 bases separated the two germline ends. CDR1 and CDR2 from the germline V gene are SGHRS and YFSETQ. The CDR3 runs to 15 residues. CDR3 loop: CASRPVGGPNEKLFF. The CDR3 bases are TGCGCCAGCAGGCCCGTCGGGGGACCAAATGAAAAACTGTTTTTT.

The rearrangement links TRBV29-1 to TRBJ2-3; D not resolved. V dropped 5 bases and J dropped 0 bases, with 9 bases sitting between them. There are 13 residues in the CDR3. Germline V gives CDR1 SQVTM, CDR2 ANQGSEA. The CDR3 region has the DNA TGCAGCGTTAGGCGGCAGAGCACAGATACGCAGTATTTT. Its translation: CSVRRQSTDTQYF.

Only a few counts were recorded for this clone. The J gene is TRBJ1-4, the V gene TRBV6-6; no firm D call. CDR1 and CDR2 (germline): MNHNY, SVGAGI (reference sequence). The V gene lost 6 bases and the J gene lost 0 bases, with 2 bases spanning the gap. CDR3 length equals 12 residues. The CDR3 nucleotides are TGTGCCAGCAGAGCAACTAATGAAAAACTGTTTTTT. It encodes CASRATNEKLFF.

This clone was detected only a few times. This sequence joins TRBV2 and TRBJ2-5, with D maybe TRBD2 (6 bases). Judging by the DNA end, TRBJ2-7 fits better; the J call may be wrong. The CDR3 is 14 amino acids. Germline V lookup: CDR1 SNHLY, CDR2 FYNNEI. The CDR3 DNA reads as TGTGCCAGCAGTGAAACGGGCCCCGGGGGCGAGCAGTACTTC. Translating gives CASSETGPGGEQYF.

The rearrangement joins TRBV7-9 to TRBJ1-1, with D unclear. V lost 1 base and J 1 base, leaving 10 bases between the germline ends. Germline assignment: CDR1 SEHNR and CDR2 FQNEAQ (reference sequence). CDR3 size: 15 residues. CDR3 amino acids: CASSLGAGANTEAFF. The CDR3 DNA reads TGTGCCAGCAGCTTAGGGGCGGGAGCGAACACTGAAGCTTTCTTT.

This chain uses TRBV10-1 with TRBJ1-5, with 7 nucleotides matching TRBD1. The germline V gene encodes CDR1 WNHNN and CDR2 SYGVQD (reference sequence). The CDR3 is 13 residues long. V was pared by 0 bases and J by 10 bases, with 3 bases of the junction left unmatched. The DNA of the CDR3 is TGCGCCAGCAGTGAGTCTTGGGACAGTCCCCAGCATTTT. This codes for CASSESWDSPQHF.

The chain carries TRBV19 and TRBJ2-3; 9 bases match TRBD2. This CDR3 contains 15 residues. Per germline, CDR1 LNHDA and CDR2 SQIVND (reference sequence). Unmatched junction bases numbered 4, after V lost 2 bases and J lost 4 bases. The CDR3 sequence: CASSILAGSPDTQYF. The DNA for the CDR3 is TGTGCCAGTAGTATACTAGCGGGGAGCCCAGATACGCAGTATTTT.

The chain has TRBV6-5 and TRBJ2-2; no clear D gene. The CDR3 sequence is 14 residues long. The V end was cut by 10 bases, the J end by 1 base, with 13 bases between. Germline V lookup: CDR1 MNHEY, CDR2 SVGAGI. CDR3 amino acids: CANMVELNTGELFF. CDR3 in DNA: TGTGCCAACATGGTAGAACTGAACACCGGGGAGCTGTTTTTT.

Remarks on this clone: The same CDR3 can be traced to other DNA sequences in this sample. The rearrangement links TRBV7-9 to TRBJ2-2; D is uncertain. Trimming cost V 6 bases and J 5 bases, with 10 bases left between them. Per germline, CDR1 SEHNR and CDR2 FQNEAQ (reference sequence). The CDR3 spans 13 residues. The CDR3 DNA reads TGTGCCAGCAGTCTCGAAGGTACCGGGGAGCTGTTTTTT. Amino acid sequence: CASSLEGTGELFF. Complete variable domain (other parts from reference TRBV7-9 and TRBJ2-2): DTGVSQNPRHKITKRGQNVTFRCDPISEHNRLYWYRQTLGQGPEFLTYFQNEAQLEKSRLLSDRFSAERPKGSFSTLEIQRTEQGDSAMYLCASSLEGTGELFFGEGSRLTVL.